The 22 T cell receptor beta chains below all came from one sample that was sequenced in a study of STAT5B mutations in CD4+ large granular lymphocyte leukemia. Method: immunoSEQ multiplex PCR; TCRdb's copy keeps in-frame clones and lacks some. The sample shows around 34,000 clones, roughly 85% of them seen only once. What was sequenced was CD4+ T cells from blood buffy coats. These receptors all stem from a human donor in good health.

This clone was observed once. V and J are TRBV6-1 and TRBJ2-3, with D maybe TRBD1 (6 bases). Germline CDR1 MNHNS, CDR2 SASEGT. V lost 6 bases and J 6 bases, leaving 16 bases between the germline ends. The CDR3 is made up of 14 amino acids. CDR3 in amino acids: CASSNSQGLDTQYF. CDR3 sequence (DNA): TGTGCCAGCAGCAACTCCCAGGGGTTGGATACGCAGTATTTT.

The chain uses TRBV18 and TRBJ1-1; D is unclear. Trimming cost V 5 bases and J 1 base, with 8 bases left between them. Germline V gene lookup returns CDR1 KGHSH and CDR2 LQKENI. The CDR3 consists of 13 residues. Here the CDR3 reads CASSGPANTEAFF. In DNA, the CDR3 is TGTGCCAGCTCAGGACCTGCGAACACTGAAGCTTTCTTT.

The genes are TRBV6-5 and TRBJ2-2; a weak D match, TRBD2 (5 bases). The CDR3 extends over 15 amino acids. Germline V gives CDR1 MNHEY, CDR2 SVGAGI. V gave up 9 bases and J gave up 0 bases, with 14 bases separating them. DNA of the CDR3: TGTGCCAGTGCTTATAGCGCCGCGAACACCGGGGAGCTGTTTTTT. It translates to CASAYSAANTGELFF.

The table lists this clone with a count of one. This chain links TRBV10-2 with TRBJ2-5, with D hard to call. Trimming shortened V by 7 bases and J by 4 bases, and 13 bases separated the two germline ends. The CDR3 contains 13 residues. The germline V gene has CDR1 WSHSY and CDR2 SAAADI. The CDR3 DNA is TGCGCCAGCATCGAGGTCGTGGGAGAGACCCAGTACTTC. This codes for CASIEVVGETQYF.

This clone was counted between two and nine times. The CDR3 sequence: CASSLGWGQGADTQYF. The CDR3 bases are TGCGCCAGCAGCTTGGGCTGGGGGCAGGGCGCAGATACGCAGTATTTT. The V call is TRBV5-1, the J call TRBJ2-3, with a possible D match to TRBD1 (6 bases). The V end lost 0 bases, the J end lost 4 bases, and 15 bases lay between the germline ends. CDR1 SGHRS and CDR2 YFSETQ come from the germline V gene. The CDR3 runs to 16 residues.

This chain connects TRBV5-5 to TRBJ1-3; no clear D. This CDR3 spans 17 amino acids. Germline values: CDR1 SGHKS, CDR2 YYEKEE (reference sequence). Trimming took 0 bases from V and 0 from J, leaving 13 bases between them. CDR3 DNA: TGTGCCAGCAGCTTGGCCCTCGGACGGCTCTCTGGAAACACCATATATTTT. Protein product: CASSLALGRLSGNTIYF.

This chain joins TRBV19 and TRBJ1-2; D uncertain. This CDR3 region has 15 residues. The germline V gene has CDR1 LNHDA and CDR2 SQIVND (reference sequence). The V end was cut by 6 bases, the J end by 4 bases, with 18 bases between. The DNA of the CDR3 is TGTGCCAGTAGATTGGGCGGGAACCTCGGCTATGGCTACACCTTC. It yields the protein CASRLGGNLGYGYTF. The variable domain in full, completed from reference TRBV19 and TRBJ1-2, reads DGGITQSPKYLFRKEGQNVTLSCEQNLNHDAMYWYRQDPGQGLRLIYYSQIVNDFQKGDIAEGYSVSREKKESFPLTVTSAQKNPTAFYLCASRLGGNLGYGYTFGSGTRLTVV.

The chain couples TRBV18 to TRBJ2-2, with D perhaps matching TRBD2 (5 bases). In germline, CDR1 is KGHSH, CDR2 LQKENI. Trimming cost V 0 bases and J 2 bases, with 7 bases left between them. The CDR3 extends over 15 amino acids. CDR3 nucleotide sequence: TGTGCCAGCTCACCACCGGGAGACAACACCGGGGAGCTGTTTTTT. Protein product: CASSPPGDNTGELFF. The complete variable domain, with remaining parts taken from reference TRBV18 and TRBJ2-2, reads NAGVMQNPRHLVRRRGQEARLRCSPMKGHSHVYWYRQLPEEGLKFMVYLQKENIIDESGMPKERFSAEFPKEGPSILRIQQVVRGDSAAYFCASSPPGDNTGELFFGEGSRLTVL.

The chain links TRBV11-1 to TRBJ2-7, with 10 bases aligning to TRBD1. CDR1 is SGHAT, CDR2 FQDESV, per germline (reference sequence). V lost 5 bases, J lost 2 bases, and 9 bases stayed unmatched. This CDR3 has 16 residues. The CDR3 sequence is CASSPRTGGRAYEQYF. CDR3 sequence (DNA): TGTGCCAGCAGCCCGAGGACAGGGGGAAGGGCCTACGAGCAGTACTTC.

The chain links TRBV5-6 to TRBJ1-2; D might be TRBD1 (5 bases). Germline V gene sequence: CDR1 SGHDT, CDR2 YYEEEE. V was trimmed by 4 bases and J by 7 bases, leaving 17 bases between them. This CDR3 is 14 amino acids long. CDR3 residues: CASSRTLAEGGYTF. The CDR3 bases are TGTGCCAGCAGCAGGACACTCGCGGAGGGTGGCTACACCTTC.

The CDR3 sequence: CSNSLAGVNNEQFF. As DNA, the CDR3 is TGCAGCAATTCACTAGCGGGAGTCAACAATGAGCAGTTCTTC. This sequence joins TRBV29-1 and TRBJ2-1; 11 positions match TRBD2. The CDR3 sequence is 14 residues long. Germline CDR1 and CDR2: SQVTM and ANQGSEA. V shed 8 bases, J shed 5 bases, and the junction held 8 bases outside the gene matches.

The chain is built from TRBV5-4 and TRBJ2-7; no clear D gene. CDR1 is SGHNT and CDR2 is YYREEE in the germline V gene (reference sequence). There are 13 residues in the CDR3. Trimming cost V 2 bases and J 0 bases, with 6 bases left between them. The CDR3 DNA is TGTGCCAGCAGCTTCCGTAGCTCCTACGAGCAGTACTTC. This sequence encodes CASSFRSSYEQYF.

CDR3 nucleotide sequence: TGCAGCGTACGACTAGCGGGACTCTACAATGAGCAGTTCTTC. It translates to CSVRLAGLYNEQFF. This rearrangement joins TRBV29-1 to TRBJ2-1; TRBD2 aligns across 11 bases. Germline trimming cut 6 bases from V and 3 bases from J; bases unmatched to any gene: 4. The CDR3 loop spans 14 amino acids. The germline V gene has CDR1 SQVTM and CDR2 ANQGSEA.

V is TRBV7-8 and J is TRBJ2-5; unclear D gene. The V and J ends lost 5 bases and 2 bases respectively, with 9 bases between them. Germline V gene lookup returns CDR1 SGHVS and CDR2 FQNEAQ. The CDR3 runs 13 residues. DNA for the CDR3: TGTGCCAGCAGCCCCGGACCACAAGAGACCCAGTACTTC. Translating gives CASSPGPQETQYF.

With respect to this clone: The junction departs from germline at one end; a sequencing error may be responsible. CDR3 nucleotide sequence: TGTGCCAGCTCATCACCCGGGACAGGGTCTGAAAAACTGTTTTTT. It yields the protein CASSSPGTGSEKLFF. The chain combines TRBV18 with TRBJ1-4; 9 bases line up with TRBD1. The CDR3 extends over 15 amino acids. CDR1 KGHSH and CDR2 LQKENI come from the germline V gene.

In nucleotides, the CDR3 is TGTGCCTGCACACGGCCCACCCCGGGGGAGCAGTACTTC. This codes for CACTRPTPGEQYF. The J gene is TRBJ2-7, the V gene TRBV30; weak D call: TRBD2 (5 bases). The CDR3 has 13 amino acids. Germline values: CDR1 GTSNPN, CDR2 SVGIG (reference sequence). V shed 6 bases and J shed 7 bases, with 19 bases lying between them.

With respect to this clone: This sample includes further DNA sequences coding for the same CDR3. This chain joins TRBV18 and TRBJ2-2, with no clear D. CDR1 is KGHSH, CDR2 LQKENI, per germline. The CDR3 has 13 residues. Deletions cut 3 bases from V and 2 bases from J, with 4 bases between. CDR3 sequence: CASSPPNTGELFF. DNA of the CDR3: TGTGCCAGCTCACCTCCTAACACCGGGGAGCTGTTTTTT.

The chain combines TRBV25-1 with TRBJ1-5, with D perhaps matching TRBD1 (5 bases). Germline V lookup: CDR1 MGHDK, CDR2 SYGVNS. The CDR3 runs 12 residues. Trimming took 5 bases from V and 7 from J, leaving 9 bases between them. In DNA, the CDR3 is TGTGCCAGCAGTTGGGGGTCCCAGCCCCAGCATTTT. Amino acids: CASSWGSQPQHF.

The chain couples TRBV5-1 to TRBJ2-1, with D maybe TRBD1 (5 bases). Germline CDR1 is SGHRS and CDR2 is YFSETQ. The CDR3 length is 15 residues. The V end lost 2 bases, the J end lost 6 bases, and 15 bases lay between the germline ends. CDR3 region: CASSFTLDIGNEQFF. The CDR3, as DNA: TGCGCCAGCAGCTTCACCCTGGACATTGGCAATGAGCAGTTCTTC.

This clone has a handful of counts. The chain employs TRBV7-8 and TRBJ1-5; no reliable D call. Germline V CDR1 and CDR2: SGHVS, FQNEAQ. Trimming left V 5 bases short and J 6 bases short, with 14 bases between. This CDR3 has 14 residues. CDR3 loop: CASSTQEEGQPQHF. CDR3 sequence (DNA): TGTGCCAGCAGCACCCAGGAGGAGGGTCAGCCCCAGCATTTT.

The chain joins TRBV10-2 to TRBJ2-7; 7 nucleotides align to TRBD1. Per germline, CDR1 WSHSY and CDR2 SAAADI. The CDR3 runs 12 residues. The V and J ends lost 7 bases and 9 bases, in that order; junction bases with no gene match: 9. The CDR3 nucleotides read TGCGCCAGCAATGTAAACAGGGGCGCGCAGTACTTC. Residues: CASNVNRGAQYF.

This clone was seen a few times. The rearrangement joins TRBV27 to TRBJ1-2; the D is unclear. CDR3 length: 13 amino acids. In germline, CDR1 is MNHEY, CDR2 SMNVEV (reference sequence). The V gene lost 4 bases and the J gene lost 4 bases, with 10 bases spanning the gap. Here the CDR3 DNA reads TGTGCCAGCAGTTCCCCCGGTGGCTATGGCTACACCTTC. Its protein product is CASSSPGGYGYTF.